This TCR beta chain comes out of a study of T cell responses to AZD1222 COVID-19 vaccine. A note on this clone: Its cognate antigen is unknown.

Generated by immunoSEQ multiplex PCR, the TCRdb table keeps only in-frame clones and is missing some. The sample carries 100,000 to 150,000 clones, 90% recorded once. General study points: Samples come after the peak T cell response, not at day 14.

The CDR3 sequence is 14 residues long. Germline CDR1 and CDR2: SGHRS and YFSETQ. Trimming pared 0 bases from V and 2 bases from J, leaving 9 bases between. The sequenced sample was peripheral blood, obtained on day 0 of AZD1222 vaccination. The sequence was collected from an adult in good health. The V call is TRBV5-1, the J call TRBJ2-7; the D gene is possibly TRBD2 (5 bases). The CDR3 sequence: CASSLADGTYEQYF. CDR3 nucleotide sequence: TGCGCCAGCAGCTTGGCCGACGGGACCTACGAGCAGTACTTC.